What follows are 2 T cell receptor beta chains derived from one specimen sequenced in a study of cytomegalovirus exposure and HLA in healthy donors. A multiplex PCR was run with 60 Vbeta primers and 13 Jbeta primers. Repertoires were generated with immunoSEQ multiplex PCR, while TCRdb's copy carries only in-frame clones and drops some. The sample carries about 93,000 clones, over 75% recorded once. Sequencing input: PBMCs. The receptors derive from a man younger than 40 in good health and CMV-seronegative.

The chain couples TRBV7-2 to TRBJ2-5, with a weak D call TRBD1 (5 bases). Trimming cost V 5 bases and J 5 bases, with 18 bases left between them. The CDR3 is made up of 15 amino acids. Germline V lookup: CDR1 SGHTA, CDR2 FQGNSA. The DNA for the CDR3 is TGTGCCAGCAGCCAGACAGCTCACGGTGGGGAGACCCAGTACTTC. Protein: CASSQTAHGGETQYF.

The J gene is TRBJ2-7, the V gene TRBV18; 10 nucleotides align to TRBD2. Germline trimming cut 1 base from V and 7 bases from J; bases unmatched to any gene: 7. The CDR3 is 15 residues long. From germline, CDR1 is KGHSH and CDR2 LQKENI. CDR3 residues: CASSPQASGGWEQYF. CDR3 nucleotide sequence: TGTGCCAGCTCACCACAGGCTAGCGGGGGCTGGGAGCAGTACTTC.